The 24 T cell receptor beta chains given below trace back to one sample, sequenced in a study of patients and donors after allogeneic stem cell transplantation. TCRdb processed the RT-PCR reads anew with MiXCR; each CDR3 protein has one entry. The sample holds roughly 230,000 distinct CDR3 sequences, roughly 13% seen once. Sequencing was carried out using blood, either unsorted or a sorted T cell fraction (not recorded which). These receptors came from a human donor who was either an allogeneic HSCT recipient or a stem cell or donor lymphocyte infusion donor (not recorded which). It is not recorded whose cells these are; they may come from a transplant donor.

V gene TRBV19 combines with J gene TRBJ2-1; the match to TRBD2 covers 13 bases. CDR1 and CDR2 (germline): LNHDA, SQIVND (reference sequence). The CDR3 contains 13 residues. The junction had 4 bases not matched to a gene; V was cut back by 10 bases and J by 7 bases. The CDR3 sequence is CATTSGRGNEQFF. The CDR3 nucleotides are TGTGCCACTACTAGCGGGAGGGGGAATGAGCAGTTCTTC.

The rearrangement joins TRBV24-1 to TRBJ1-2; a weak D match, TRBD1 (5 bases). CDR3 length: 11 amino acids. Germline CDR1 KGHDR, CDR2 SFDVKD. V lost 4 bases, J lost 8 bases, and 7 bases lay in between. CDR3: CATSDRDGYTF. In DNA form, the CDR3 reads TGTGCCACCAGTGACAGGGACGGCTACACCTTC.

The chain combines TRBV30 with TRBJ1-1; TRBD1 might be the D (5 bases). V was trimmed by 6 bases and J by 5 bases, leaving 25 bases between them. The CDR3 contains 16 residues. Germline V gives CDR1 GTSNPN, CDR2 SVGIG (reference sequence). The DNA of the CDR3 is TGTGCCTGCTCACCCGGGACTTCCTTCCGTGGGACTGAAGCTTTCTTT. Translating gives CACSPGTSFRGTEAFF. The full variable domain, completed using reference TRBV30 and TRBJ1-1, is SQTIHQWPATLVQPVGSPLSLECTVEGTSNPNLYWYRQAAGRGLQLLFYSVGIGQISSEVPQNLSASRPQDRQFILSSKKLLLSDSGFYLCACSPGTSFRGTEAFFGQGTRLTVV.

This clonotype was observed a few times. V usage is TRBV20-1 and J usage is TRBJ2-7; 14 nucleotides agree with TRBD2. The germline gives CDR1 DFQATT, CDR2 SNEGSKA (reference sequence). This CDR3 is built from 17 residues. V gave up 3 bases and J gave up 4 bases; unmatched junction bases: 11. The CDR3 loop reads CSASPHMTSGGVYEQYF. DNA for the CDR3: TGCAGTGCTAGCCCCCACATGACTAGCGGGGGGGTTTACGAGCAGTACTTC.

This sequence joins TRBV11-2 and TRBJ2-7, with a weak D call TRBD1 (6 bases). The germline CDR1 and CDR2 sequences are SGHAT and FQNNGV. CDR3 length: 11 amino acids. V lost 5 bases, J lost 9 bases, and 11 bases lay in between. CDR3 sequence: CASSPGTRQYF. The CDR3 region has the DNA TGTGCCAGCAGCCCTGGGACACGGCAGTACTTC.

This rearrangement joins TRBV20-1 to TRBJ1-1, with 10 nucleotides matching TRBD1. Trimming at V came to 5 bases and at J to 0 bases, leaving 12 bases not matched to a gene. The germline V gene has CDR1 DFQATT and CDR2 SNEGSKA (reference sequence). This CDR3 is built from 17 residues. The CDR3: CSAAPVDRGRLNTEAFF. The CDR3 nucleotides read TGCAGTGCTGCTCCCGTCGACAGGGGGCGGCTGAACACTGAAGCTTTCTTT.

The table lists this clonotype with many counts. The chain has TRBV3-1 and TRBJ2-7, with D unresolved. This CDR3 is built from 13 residues. Per germline, CDR1 LGHDT and CDR2 YNNKEL (reference sequence). Trimming pared 1 base from V and 7 bases from J, leaving 11 bases between. The CDR3 protein is CASSQVDHREQYF. The CDR3 DNA follows: TGTGCCAGCAGCCAAGTCGACCACCGGGAGCAGTACTTC.

With regard to this clonotype: A far bigger clonotype differs at one base, so this is likely a read error. The rearrangement links TRBV27 to TRBJ1-6; 10 nucleotides line up with TRBD1. This CDR3 region has 14 residues. Germline CDR1 MNHEY, CDR2 SMNVEV (reference sequence). Trimming at V came to 6 bases and at J to 7 bases, leaving 3 bases not matched to a gene. The CDR3 spells CASRPGQGNSPLHF. DNA of the CDR3: TGTGCCAGCAGGCCGGGACAGGGGAATTCACCCCTCCACTTT.

This clonotype was seen at least ten times. The rearrangement joins TRBV2 to TRBJ1-3; tentatively, D is TRBD1 (6 bases). Germline V gene lookup returns CDR1 SNHLY and CDR2 FYNNEI. CDR3 length: 13 residues. Trimming removed 8 bases from V and 4 bases from J, with 12 bases in between. The CDR3 DNA sequence: TGTGCCAGCGGGGGGCCAAGCGGAAACACCATATATTTT. It translates to CASGGPSGNTIYF.

The rearrangement uses TRBV20-1 and TRBJ1-2; D gene ambiguous. The CDR3 has 16 amino acids. Trimming took off 3 bases at V and 4 bases at J, with 21 bases between the two ends. Germline V gene data show CDR1 as DFQATT and CDR2 as SNEGSKA (reference sequence). The CDR3 reads CSARPPLIQDLYGYTF. Here the CDR3 DNA reads TGCAGTGCTAGGCCCCCGCTGATACAAGACCTCTATGGCTACACCTTC.

CDR3 sequence reads: CASRLAGYEQYF. The CDR3 coding sequence is TGTGCCAGCAGACTAGCTGGCTACGAGCAGTACTTC. The V and J genes are TRBV2 and TRBJ2-7; TRBD2 is a possible D gene (6 bases). V was cut by 6 bases and J by 3 bases, with 9 bases left in between. CDR1 is SNHLY, CDR2 FYNNEI, per germline. This CDR3 has 12 amino acids.

This clonotype occurred a few times. CDR3 loop: CATSGLKADTQYF. The DNA of the CDR3 is TGTGCCACCAGTGGCCTGAAGGCAGATACGCAGTATTTT. The V gene is TRBV24-1, the J gene TRBJ2-3; D is ambiguous. Per germline, CDR1 KGHDR and CDR2 SFDVKD. Trimming cost V 5 bases and J 4 bases, with 9 bases left between them. The CDR3 has 13 residues.

This clonotype turned up a few times. This chain joins TRBV5-6 and TRBJ2-5; D may match TRBD1 or TRBD2 (5 bases each). V dropped 0 bases and J dropped 1 base, with 10 bases sitting between them. Germline V gene data show CDR1 as SGHDT and CDR2 as YYEEEE. This CDR3 region has 15 residues. The CDR3, as DNA: TGTGCCAGCAGCTTGGATTGGGGGAGCCAAGAGACCCAGTACTTC. This codes for CASSLDWGSQETQYF.

The chain carries TRBV5-1 and TRBJ2-7, with 8 bases matching TRBD2. V shed 2 bases, J shed 2 bases, and the junction held 3 bases outside the gene matches. The CDR3 runs 14 residues. The germline gives CDR1 SGHRS, CDR2 YFSETQ. The CDR3 bases are TGCGCCAGCAGCTTCAGCGGGGGCACCTACGAGCAGTACTTC. Translated, it gives CASSFSGGTYEQYF.

This clonotype showed up just a few times. The chain employs TRBV12-3 or TRBV12-4 and TRBJ2-7; TRBD2 is a possible D gene (7 bases). The V gene lost 5 bases and the J gene lost 6 bases, with 20 bases spanning the gap. This CDR3 contains 15 residues. CDR3 sequence: CASSATGGPGLEQYF. CDR3 sequence (DNA): TGTGCCAGCAGTGCTACGGGGGGCCCAGGGCTCGAGCAGTACTTC.

This clonotype was seen ten or more times. The chain has TRBV12-3 or TRBV12-4 and TRBJ2-2; 11 bases are shared with TRBD2. This CDR3 comprises 16 residues. J was trimmed by 3 bases and V by 8 bases; bases with no gene match: 8. CDR3 nucleotide sequence: TGTGCCAGCTTACCCCCGGGACTAGCGGACACCGGGGAGCTGTTTTTT. It specifies CASLPPGLADTGELFF.

This clonotype was seen only a few times. CDR3 sequence (DNA): TGTGCCAGCAGCGTAGGGCCAGTTAAGTACCAAGAGACCCAGTACTTC. The encoded protein is CASSVGPVKYQETQYF. The chain is built from TRBV9 and TRBJ2-5; D is undetermined. Between the trimmed V and J ends, which lost 0 bases and 0 bases, there was a span of 12 bases. The CDR3 is 16 amino acids. Per germline, CDR1 SGDLS and CDR2 YYNGEE. The variable domain in full, completed from reference TRBV9 and TRBJ2-5, reads DSGVTQTPKHLITATGQRVTLRCSPRSGDLSVYWYQQSLDQGLQFLIQYYNGEERAKGNILERFSAQQFPDLHSELNLSSLELGDSALYFCASSVGPVKYQETQYFGPGTRLLVL.

This clonotype was counted a few times. This chain uses TRBV4-1 with TRBJ2-1, with D perhaps assigned TRBD1 or TRBD2 (5 bases each). V dropped 8 bases and J dropped 7 bases, with 24 bases sitting between them. CDR1 is MGHRA and CDR2 is YSYEKL in the germline V gene. The CDR3 is made up of 16 amino acids. The CDR3: CASAQVRGAFVNEQFF. The CDR3 DNA reads TGCGCCAGCGCCCAAGTGAGGGGAGCGTTTGTGAATGAGCAGTTCTTC.

This clonotype was recorded many times. The J gene is TRBJ2-5, the V gene TRBV5-1; perhaps TRBD1 as D (5 bases). Deletions cut 6 bases from V and 5 bases from J, with 14 bases between. Germline V lookup: CDR1 SGHRS, CDR2 YFSETQ. The CDR3 runs 13 residues. This CDR3 is CASNVKGRETQYF. The CDR3 region has the DNA TGCGCCAGCAATGTGAAGGGGCGTGAGACCCAGTACTTC. The full variable domain, rest sourced from reference TRBV5-1 and TRBJ2-5, is KAGVTQTPRYLIKTRGQQVTLSCSPISGHRSVSWYQQTPGQGLQFLFEYFSETQRNKGNFPGRFSGRQFSNSRSEMNVSTLELGDSALYLCASNVKGRETQYFGPGTRLLVL.

This clonotype came up a few times. The gene calls are TRBV29-1 and TRBJ1-1; a weak D match, TRBD1 (5 bases). Germline V CDR1 and CDR2: SQVTM, ANQGSEA. The CDR3 runs to 11 residues. V was pared by 3 bases and J by 5 bases, with 7 bases between. This CDR3 reads CSVDWGTEAFF. The CDR3 DNA sequence: TGCAGCGTTGATTGGGGGACTGAAGCTTTCTTT.

This clonotype was recorded at least ten times. The CDR3 nucleotides read TGTGCCAGCAGCAGACAGCACACCGGGGAGCTGTTTTTT. Its translation: CASSRQHTGELFF. V usage is TRBV7-2 and J usage is TRBJ2-2; possible D gene TRBD1, 5 bases. Trimming shortened V by 5 bases and J by 3 bases, and 7 bases separated the two germline ends. The CDR3 runs to 13 residues. Per the germline V gene, CDR1 is SGHTA and CDR2 is FQGNSA.

The chain has TRBV2 and TRBJ1-1; 7 bases line up with TRBD1. V shed 7 bases and J 0 bases; nucleotides not matched to a gene: 5. The germline gives CDR1 SNHLY, CDR2 FYNNEI. The CDR3 length is 14 residues. DNA of the CDR3: TGTGCCAGCACCGTAGACAGGGTGAACACTGAAGCTTTCTTT. The encoded protein is CASTVDRVNTEAFF.

The V gene is TRBV7-6, the J gene TRBJ1-1; D is undetermined. The CDR3 spans 12 residues. Germline lookup yields CDR1 SGHVS and CDR2 FNYEAQ. Trimming left V 2 bases short and J 8 bases short, with 9 bases between. As DNA, the CDR3 is TGTGCCAGCAGCTTAACCGCGGGCGAAGCTTTCTTT. It codes for CASSLTAGEAFF.

The rearrangement uses TRBV7-9 and TRBJ2-1, with a weak D call TRBD2 (5 bases). The CDR3 has 11 amino acids. The V gene's germline CDR1 is SEHNR and CDR2 FQNEAQ (reference sequence). V was cut by 11 bases and J by 0 bases, with 5 bases left in between. The CDR3 region has the DNA TGTGCCGGACTCTCCTACAATGAGCAGTTCTTC. Its translation: CAGLSYNEQFF.